This T cell receptor beta chain derives from a study of blood T cell repertoires in COVID-19. About the study: COVID-19 samples collected from the United States, Italy and Spain covered acute and convalescent phases. PBMCs, B-cell-depleted T cells, or T cells provided the cDNA or gDNA that made up the material.

Per the authors' pipeline: Amplification of reference gene primers was used by the study to estimate nucleated cell counts. The table came from immunoSEQ multiplex PCR; TCRdb's copy has only in-frame clones and leaves some out. V, J and clone size reflect that table, while D and trimming were determined from the DNA. The repertoire holds hundreds of thousands of clones, with about 85% as singletons. The specimen sequenced was peripheral blood. This clonotype was obtained from a man aged 18 to 30 with active or convalescent COVID-19.

The CDR3: CASSLEGREAFF. The CDR3 region has the DNA TGTGCCAGCAGCTTAGAGGGGCGTGAAGCTTTCTTT. The V and J genes are TRBV7-9 and TRBJ1-1; maybe TRBD1 (5 bases). V lost 1 base and J 7 bases, leaving 7 bases between the germline ends. The CDR3 spans 12 residues. The germline V gene has CDR1 SEHNR and CDR2 FQNEAQ (reference sequence).